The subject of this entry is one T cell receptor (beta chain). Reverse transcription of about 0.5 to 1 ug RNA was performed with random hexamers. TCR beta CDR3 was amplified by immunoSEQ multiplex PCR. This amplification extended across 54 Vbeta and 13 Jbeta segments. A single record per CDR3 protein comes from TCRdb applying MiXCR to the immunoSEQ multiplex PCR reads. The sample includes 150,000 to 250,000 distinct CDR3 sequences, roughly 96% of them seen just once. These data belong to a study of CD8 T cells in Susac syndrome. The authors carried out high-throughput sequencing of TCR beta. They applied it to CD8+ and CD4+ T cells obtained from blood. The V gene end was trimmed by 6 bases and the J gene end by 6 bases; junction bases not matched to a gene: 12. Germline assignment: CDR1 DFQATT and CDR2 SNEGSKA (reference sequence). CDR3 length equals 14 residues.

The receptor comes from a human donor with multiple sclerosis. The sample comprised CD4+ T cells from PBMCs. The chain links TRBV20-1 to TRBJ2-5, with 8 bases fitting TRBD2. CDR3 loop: CSAPSGGSKKTQYF. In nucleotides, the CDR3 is TGCAGTGCCCCGAGCGGGGGAAGTAAGAAGACCCAGTACTTC.